This TCR beta chain emerged from a study of blood T cell repertoires in COVID-19. As for the study in general: There were acute and convalescent COVID-19 samples, and they came from the United States, Italy and Spain.

Assay: immunoSEQ multiplex PCR; the TCRdb copy retains only in-frame clones and omits some. This sample has 250,000 to 300,000 clones, with roughly 90% found just once. CDR3 size: 13 residues. In germline, CDR1 is SGDLS, CDR2 YYNGEE. V shed 5 bases, J shed 4 bases, and the junction held 2 bases outside the gene matches. The sequenced sample consisted of peripheral blood. The sequence derives from a woman aged 40-49 years who had recovered from COVID-19. This chain uses TRBV9 with TRBJ1-2; 10 bases agree with TRBD1. CDR3 coding DNA: TGTGCCAGCAGAAGGACAGGGGGCTATGGCTACACCTTC. Amino acid sequence: CASRRTGGYGYTF.